What follows are 26 T cell receptor beta chains derived from one specimen sequenced in a study of neurological immune-mediated disorders. One entry per CDR3 protein, called by TCRdb with MiXCR from the 5' RACE reads. Among around 42,000 distinct CDR3 sequences listed, roughly 14% were seen once. Noted time point: longitudinal time-point 3. Sequencing used PBMCs. The receptors were gathered from a man under 40 in good health.

The table lists this clonotype with many counts. The CDR3, as DNA: TGCAGCGTTGGCTCGACTAGCGGGAGGCCTAGTTCCTACGAGCAGTACTTC. It specifies CSVGSTSGRPSSYEQYF. The chain recombines TRBV29-1 with TRBJ2-7; 13 bases align to TRBD2. Germline loops: CDR1 SQVTM, CDR2 ANQGSEA. Trimming at V came to 4 bases and at J to 1 base, leaving 10 bases not matched to a gene. This CDR3 contains 17 residues.

This chain links TRBV27 with TRBJ2-1; tentative D call: TRBD2 (6 bases). Germline lookup yields CDR1 MNHEY and CDR2 SMNVEV (reference sequence). The CDR3 is 15 residues long. Deletions cut 5 bases from V and 10 bases from J, with 21 bases between. This CDR3 reads CASSSPRGGGGEQFF. Written as DNA, the CDR3 is TGTGCCAGCAGTAGTCCGCGGGGCGGCGGTGGGGAGCAGTTCTTC.

This clonotype was counted many times. The J gene is TRBJ2-3, the V gene TRBV7-2; D assignment may be TRBD1 or TRBD2 (5 bases each). Germline values: CDR1 SGHTA, CDR2 FQGNSA. This CDR3 contains 17 residues. Trimming removed 2 bases from V and 2 bases from J, with 17 bases in between. This chain's CDR3 is CASSLKGVAGLTDTQYF. Written as DNA, the CDR3 is TGTGCCAGCAGCTTAAAAGGGGTGGCGGGTCTCACAGATACGCAGTATTTT. Together with reference TRBV7-2 and TRBJ2-3, the CDR3 gives the full variable domain: GAGVSQSPSNKVTEKGKDVELRCDPISGHTALYWYRQSLGQGLEFLIYFQGNSAPDKSGLPSDRFSAERTGGSVSTLTIQRTQQEDSAVYLCASSLKGVAGLTDTQYFGPGTRLTVL.

A few counts support this clonotype. J is TRBJ2-3 and V is TRBV6-5; 9 bases match TRBD2. After removal of 5 bases from V and 2 bases from J, the junction contained 5 bases not matched to a gene. CDR3 length: 15 residues. Germline-derived CDR1 and CDR2 are MNHEY and SVGAGI. The CDR3 loop reads CASSQGLATTDTQYF. CDR3 DNA sequence: TGTGCCAGCAGTCAAGGACTAGCGACCACAGATACGCAGTATTTT.

The table lists this clonotype with many counts. This chain uses TRBV7-3 with TRBJ2-2; 7 nucleotides agree with TRBD2. Trimming removed 0 bases from V and 2 bases from J; junction bases left unmatched: 6. Per the germline V gene, CDR1 is SGHTA and CDR2 is FQGTGA. This CDR3 has 17 amino acids. The CDR3 coding sequence is TGTGCCAGCAGCTTAACGTTCCTAGCGGAAAACACCGGGGAGCTGTTTTTT. Translation: CASSLTFLAENTGELFF.

This clonotype was counted many times. The rearrangement joins TRBV29-1 to TRBJ1-2; the match to TRBD1 covers 8 bases. The ends lost 6 bases at V and 4 bases at J; junction bases unmatched: 7. The CDR3 covers 13 residues. The germline CDR1 and CDR2 sequences are SQVTM and ANQGSEA. CDR3 sequence reads: CSVSTQGVYGYTF. CDR3 DNA sequence: TGCAGCGTCTCTACACAGGGGGTCTATGGCTACACCTTC. Supplemented by reference TRBV29-1 and TRBJ1-2, the full variable domain reads SAVISQKPSRDICQRGTSLTIQCQVDSQVTMMFWYRQQPGQSLTLIATANQGSEATYESGFVIDKFPISRPNLTFSTLTVSNMSPEDSSIYLCSVSTQGVYGYTFGSGTRLTVV.

This clonotype was seen repeatedly, ten times or more. This chain uses TRBV11-2 with TRBJ2-3, with D hard to call. The CDR3 is 15 amino acids. V lost 0 bases and J 0 bases, leaving 7 bases between the germline ends. The germline V gene encodes CDR1 SGHAT and CDR2 FQNNGV. DNA for the CDR3: TGTGCCAGCAGCTTAGATCCCACTAGCACAGATACGCAGTATTTT. Its protein product is CASSLDPTSTDTQYF.

This clonotype was found many times. The J gene is TRBJ2-2, the V gene TRBV5-1, with TRBD1 identical over 11 bases. Germline V gene data show CDR1 as SGHRS and CDR2 as YFSETQ. V lost 2 bases and J lost 1; bases outside the gene matches: 7. The CDR3 has 18 amino acids. This CDR3 reads CASSFGQGAPQNTGELFF. Here the CDR3 DNA reads TGCGCCAGCAGCTTCGGACAGGGGGCGCCCCAGAACACCGGGGAGCTGTTTTTT.

This clonotype was seen ten or more times. The genes are TRBV3-1 and TRBJ2-1; 12 nucleotides match TRBD1. CDR1 LGHDT and CDR2 YNNKEL come from the germline V gene (reference sequence). After removal of 2 bases from V and 8 bases from J, the junction contained 7 bases not matched to a gene. The CDR3 consists of 16 residues. The CDR3 region has the DNA TGTGCCAGCAGCCAAACAGGGACAGGGGGCATCGATGAGCAGTTCTTC. It is translated as CASSQTGTGGIDEQFF.

This clonotype was seen many times. This rearrangement joins TRBV28 to TRBJ2-5; no reliable D call. This CDR3 contains 13 residues. V lost 7 bases, J lost 4 bases, and 13 bases lay in between. CDR1 is MDHEN, CDR2 SYDVKM, per germline. DNA of the CDR3: TGTGCCAGCACCGAGGCCTTAAGAGAGACCCAGTACTTC. It yields the protein CASTEALRETQYF.

This chain uses TRBV7-6 with TRBJ1-4, with 8 bases fitting TRBD1. Trimming at V came to 1 base and at J to 9 bases, leaving 1 base not matched to a gene. The CDR3 is 13 amino acids. Germline V gene sequence: CDR1 SGHVS, CDR2 FNYEAQ. The CDR3 is CASSLGQGKKLFF. In DNA, the CDR3 is TGTGCCAGCAGCTTAGGACAGGGGAAAAAACTGTTTTTT.

This clonotype has ten or more counts. The rearrangement uses TRBV2 and TRBJ2-5; 7 bases are shared with TRBD2. Germline CDR1 reads SNHLY; CDR2 reads FYNNEI. The CDR3 runs 17 residues. Trimming removed 6 bases from V and 0 bases from J; junction bases left unmatched: 13. This CDR3 reads CASRRDYDKTYQETQYF. As DNA, the CDR3 is TGTGCCAGCAGGAGGGACTACGATAAAACCTACCAAGAGACCCAGTACTTC.

This clonotype was observed at least ten times. The rearrangement uses TRBV6-1 and TRBJ2-1; no reliable D call. The V gene's germline CDR1 is MNHNS and CDR2 SASEGT. V dropped 2 bases and J dropped 10 bases, with 12 bases sitting between them. The CDR3 extends over 13 amino acids. CDR3 sequence: CASSESASEEQFF. For the CDR3, the DNA is TGTGCCAGCAGTGAATCGGCCTCGGAAGAGCAGTTCTTC.

There are many counts of this clonotype. The V gene is TRBV15, the J gene TRBJ2-7; TRBD2 agrees at 13 bases. Germline loops: CDR1 LNHNV, CDR2 YYDKDF (reference sequence). This CDR3 has 20 residues. Trimming took 3 bases from V and 0 from J; bases not matched to a gene: 14. CDR3 loop: CATSREQPGLAGSLSYEQYF. The CDR3 coding sequence is TGTGCCACCAGCAGGGAACAACCGGGACTAGCGGGATCTCTCTCCTACGAGCAGTACTTC.

Concerning this clonotype itself: One end of the junction is discordant with germline, which a read error may explain. The chain links TRBV29-1 to TRBJ2-1; D unresolved. Germline CDR1 and CDR2: SQVTM and ANQGSEA. The CDR3 sequence is 12 residues long. CDR3 sequence reads: CSVERSHNGQFF. DNA for the CDR3: TGCAGCGTTGAACGGTCCCACAATGGGCAGTTCTTC.

This clonotype showed up many times. This chain connects TRBV20-1 to TRBJ1-2; 9 positions match TRBD1. V lost 4 bases to trimming and J lost 9 bases; unmatched junction nucleotides: 6. The germline V gene has CDR1 DFQATT and CDR2 SNEGSKA (reference sequence). The CDR3 length is 12 residues. The CDR3 protein is CSAKTGGGSYTF. The CDR3 coding sequence is TGCAGTGCTAAGACAGGGGGTGGGAGCTACACCTTC.

This clonotype appeared many times. The rearrangement joins TRBV4-1 to TRBJ1-5, with D unclear. Between the trimmed V and J ends, which lost 0 bases and 1 base, there was a span of 16 bases. The CDR3 has 18 amino acids. In germline, CDR1 is MGHRA, CDR2 YSYEKL. The CDR3 protein is CASSQDRPYLRSNQPQHF. The CDR3 bases are TGCGCCAGCAGCCAAGATCGGCCCTACCTACGAAGCAATCAGCCCCAGCATTTT.

This clonotype was seen ten or more times. The rearrangement joins TRBV9 to TRBJ2-7; 11 bases are shared with TRBD2. The CDR3 sequence is 15 residues long. V was clipped by 3 bases and J by 5 bases; unmatched bases: 7. Germline assignment: CDR1 SGDLS and CDR2 YYNGEE. For the CDR3, the DNA is TGTGCCAGCAGCGCCTATCCGGGACTAGCGGACGAGCAGTACTTC. Protein product: CASSAYPGLADEQYF.

This clonotype was counted ten times or more. This chain connects TRBV7-8 to TRBJ2-2; possibly TRBD1 for D (5 bases). The CDR3 totals 15 residues. V was trimmed by 4 bases and J by 4 bases, leaving 13 bases between them. Per germline, CDR1 SGHVS and CDR2 FQNEAQ. CDR3 residues: CASSSSTGPTGELFF. In nucleotides, the CDR3 is TGTGCCAGCAGCTCTTCTACAGGTCCCACCGGGGAGCTGTTTTTT.

This clonotype was recorded many times. This chain uses TRBV5-1 with TRBJ1-5; no firm D call. Germline V CDR1 and CDR2: SGHRS, YFSETQ. With 0 bases removed from V and 1 base from J, the gap between germline ends came to 8 bases. CDR3 length equals 15 residues. In nucleotides, the CDR3 is TGCGCCAGCAGCTTGGTGAGCCCCAGCAATCAGCCCCAGCATTTT. Translated, it gives CASSLVSPSNQPQHF.

This clonotype came up a few times. This chain uses TRBV7-8 with TRBJ2-5; D call uncertain. This CDR3 is built from 13 residues. The V and J ends lost 1 base and 5 bases respectively, with 8 bases between them. Germline values: CDR1 SGHVS, CDR2 FQNEAQ. This CDR3 is CASSLEGKETQYF. In DNA, the CDR3 is TGTGCCAGCAGCTTAGAAGGGAAGGAGACCCAGTACTTC. Full variable domain (rest looked up from reference TRBV7-8 and TRBJ2-5): GAGVSQSPRYKVAKRGQDVALRCDPISGHVSLFWYQQALGQGPEFLTYFQNEAQLDKSGLPSDRFFAERPEGSVSTLKIQRTQQEDSAVYLCASSLEGKETQYFGPGTRLLVL.

This clonotype was counted at least ten times. The chain has TRBV20-1 and TRBJ2-5; D perhaps matches TRBD1 (6 bases). The CDR3 has 14 amino acids. Deletions cut 2 bases from V and 6 bases from J, with 16 bases between. The V gene's germline CDR1 is DFQATT and CDR2 SNEGSKA (reference sequence). The CDR3 is CSARPDGGGKTQYF. DNA of the CDR3: TGCAGTGCTAGACCCGATGGGGGCGGAAAGACCCAGTACTTC.

This clonotype was detected many times. The chain uses TRBV15 and TRBJ2-1, with a tentative D call TRBD1 (6 bases). CDR1 and CDR2 (germline): LNHNV, YYDKDF (reference sequence). The germline V and J ends were trimmed by 7 bases and 1 base, with 11 bases remaining between them. This CDR3 is 14 amino acids long. The CDR3 spells CATKVRGSYNEQFF. DNA for the CDR3: TGTGCCACCAAAGTCAGGGGTTCCTACAATGAGCAGTTCTTC.

In this sample, this clonotype turned up many times. The chain recombines TRBV29-1 with TRBJ1-1; TRBD1 matches at 7 bases. This CDR3 is 13 amino acids long. V dropped 6 bases and J dropped 4; count of bases not matched to a gene: 8. Germline assignment: CDR1 SQVTM and CDR2 ANQGSEA. CDR3 loop: CSVAPDRATEAFF. For the CDR3, the DNA is TGCAGCGTCGCCCCAGACAGGGCCACTGAAGCTTTCTTT. Full variable domain (rest looked up from reference TRBV29-1 and TRBJ1-1): SAVISQKPSRDICQRGTSLTIQCQVDSQVTMMFWYRQQPGQSLTLIATANQGSEATYESGFVIDKFPISRPNLTFSTLTVSNMSPEDSSIYLCSVAPDRATEAFFGQGTRLTVV.

There are many counts of this clonotype. The chain joins TRBV19 to TRBJ1-1, with no clear D. CDR3 length equals 13 residues. The ends were cut back, 6 bases at V and 1 base at J, with 9 bases in the middle. Germline V gene lookup returns CDR1 LNHDA and CDR2 SQIVND (reference sequence). The CDR3, as DNA: TGTGCCAGTAGCCGGTCAAAGAACACTGAAGCTTTCTTT. It yields the protein CASSRSKNTEAFF.

The chain is built from TRBV20-1 and TRBJ2-7; 10 bases fit TRBD1. The CDR3 spans 12 residues. Germline V gene sequence: CDR1 DFQATT, CDR2 SNEGSKA (reference sequence). The CDR3 bases are TGCAGGGGGGGGACAGGGGCCTACGAGCAGTACTTC. It yields the protein CRGGTGAYEQYF.